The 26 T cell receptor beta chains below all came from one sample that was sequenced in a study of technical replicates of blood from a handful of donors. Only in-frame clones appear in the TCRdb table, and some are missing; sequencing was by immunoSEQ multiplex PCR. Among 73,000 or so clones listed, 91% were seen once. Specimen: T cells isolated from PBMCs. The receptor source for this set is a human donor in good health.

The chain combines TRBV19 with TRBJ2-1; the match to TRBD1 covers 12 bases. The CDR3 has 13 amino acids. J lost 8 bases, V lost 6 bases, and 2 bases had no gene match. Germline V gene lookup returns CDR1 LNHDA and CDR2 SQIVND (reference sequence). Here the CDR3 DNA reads TGTGCCAGTAGAGGGACAGGGGGCTATGAGCAGTTCTTC. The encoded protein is CASRGTGGYEQFF.

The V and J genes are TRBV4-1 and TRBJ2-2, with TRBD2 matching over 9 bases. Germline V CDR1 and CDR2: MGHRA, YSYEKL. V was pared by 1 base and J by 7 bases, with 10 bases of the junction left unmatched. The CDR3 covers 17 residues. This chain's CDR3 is CASSQGVPAGGFGELFF. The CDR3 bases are TGCGCCAGCAGCCAAGGGGTTCCAGCGGGGGGTTTCGGGGAGCTGTTTTTT.

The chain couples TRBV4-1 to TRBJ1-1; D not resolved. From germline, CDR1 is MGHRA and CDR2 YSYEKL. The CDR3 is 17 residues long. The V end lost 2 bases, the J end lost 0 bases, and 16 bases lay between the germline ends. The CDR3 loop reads CASSQPATGYLNTEAFF. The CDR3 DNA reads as TGCGCCAGCAGCCAACCAGCGACCGGCTACTTGAACACTGAAGCTTTCTTT.

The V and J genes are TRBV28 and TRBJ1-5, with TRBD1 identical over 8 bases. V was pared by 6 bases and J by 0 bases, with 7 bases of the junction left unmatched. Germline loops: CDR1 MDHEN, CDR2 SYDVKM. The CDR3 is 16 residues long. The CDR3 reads CASSLRQGNSNQPQHF. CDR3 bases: TGTGCCAGCAGCCTAAGACAGGGGAATAGCAATCAGCCCCAGCATTTT.

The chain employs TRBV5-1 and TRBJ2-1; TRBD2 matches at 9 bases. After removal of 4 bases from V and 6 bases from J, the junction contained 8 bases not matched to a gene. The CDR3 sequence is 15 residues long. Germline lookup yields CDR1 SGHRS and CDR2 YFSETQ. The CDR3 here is CASSPIAGAANEQFF. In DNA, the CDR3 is TGCGCCAGCAGCCCGATAGCGGGGGCGGCCAATGAGCAGTTCTTC.

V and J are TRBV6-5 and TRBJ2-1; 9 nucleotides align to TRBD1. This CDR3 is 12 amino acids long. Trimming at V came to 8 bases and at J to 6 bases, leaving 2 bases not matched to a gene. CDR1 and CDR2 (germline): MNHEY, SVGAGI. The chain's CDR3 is CASRTGVNEQFF. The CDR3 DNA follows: TGTGCCAGCCGGACAGGGGTCAATGAGCAGTTCTTC.

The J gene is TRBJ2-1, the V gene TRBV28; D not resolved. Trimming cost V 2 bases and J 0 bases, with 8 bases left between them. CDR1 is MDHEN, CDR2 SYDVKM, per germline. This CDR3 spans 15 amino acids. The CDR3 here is CASSLLSPSYNEQFF. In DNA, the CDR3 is TGTGCCAGCAGTTTACTGTCCCCCTCCTACAATGAGCAGTTCTTC.

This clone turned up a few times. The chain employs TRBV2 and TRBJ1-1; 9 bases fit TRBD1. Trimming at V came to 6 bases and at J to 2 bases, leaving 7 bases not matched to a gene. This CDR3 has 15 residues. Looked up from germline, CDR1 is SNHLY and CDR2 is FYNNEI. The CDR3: CASSPRTGVNTEAFF. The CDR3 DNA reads TGTGCCAGCAGCCCCCGGACAGGGGTAAACACTGAAGCTTTCTTT.

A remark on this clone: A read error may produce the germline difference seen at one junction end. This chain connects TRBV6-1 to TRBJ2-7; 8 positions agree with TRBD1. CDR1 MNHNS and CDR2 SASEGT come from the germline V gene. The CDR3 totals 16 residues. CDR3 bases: TGTGCCAGCAGTGATTTCGGAGACAGGGGTTCCTCCGAGCAGTACTTC. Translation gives CASSDFGDRGSSEQYF.

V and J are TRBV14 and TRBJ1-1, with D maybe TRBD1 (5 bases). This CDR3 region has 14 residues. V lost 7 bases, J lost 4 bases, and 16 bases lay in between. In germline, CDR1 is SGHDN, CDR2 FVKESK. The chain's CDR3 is CASNGGGLRTEAFF. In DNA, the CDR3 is TGTGCCAGCAACGGCGGGGGTTTACGCACTGAAGCTTTCTTT.

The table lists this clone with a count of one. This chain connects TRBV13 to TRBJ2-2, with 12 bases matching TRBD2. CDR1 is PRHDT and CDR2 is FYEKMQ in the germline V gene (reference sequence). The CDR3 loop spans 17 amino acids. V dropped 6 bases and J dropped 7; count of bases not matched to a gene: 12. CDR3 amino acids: CASSLRLGLAGIGELFF. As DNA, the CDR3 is TGTGCCAGCAGTCTCCGGCTGGGACTAGCGGGTATCGGGGAGCTGTTTTTT.

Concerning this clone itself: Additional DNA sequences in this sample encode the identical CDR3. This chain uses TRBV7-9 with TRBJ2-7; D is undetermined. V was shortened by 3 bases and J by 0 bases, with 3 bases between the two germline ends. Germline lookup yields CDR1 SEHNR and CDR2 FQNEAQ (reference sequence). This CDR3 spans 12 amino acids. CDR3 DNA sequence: TGTGCCAGCAGCTTTAGCTCCTACGAGCAGTACTTC. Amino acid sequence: CASSFSSYEQYF. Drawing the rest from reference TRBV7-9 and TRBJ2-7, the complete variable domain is DTGVSQNPRHKITKRGQNVTFRCDPISEHNRLYWYRQTLGQGPEFLTYFQNEAQLEKSRLLSDRFSAERPKGSFSTLEIQRTEQGDSAMYLCASSFSSYEQYFGPGTRLTVT.

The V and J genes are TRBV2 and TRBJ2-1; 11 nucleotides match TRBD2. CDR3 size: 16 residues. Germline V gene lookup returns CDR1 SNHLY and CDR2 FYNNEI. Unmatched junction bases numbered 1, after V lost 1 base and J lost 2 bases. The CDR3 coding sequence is TGTGCCAGCAGTGAAGGGGGACTAGCGGCCTACAATGAGCAGTTCTTC. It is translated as CASSEGGLAAYNEQFF. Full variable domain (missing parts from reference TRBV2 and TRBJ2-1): EPEVTQTPSHQVTQMGQEVILRCVPISNHLYFYWYRQILGQKVEFLVSFYNNEISEKSEIFDDQFSVERPDGSNFTLKIRSTKLEDSAMYFCASSEGGLAAYNEQFFGPGTRLTVL.

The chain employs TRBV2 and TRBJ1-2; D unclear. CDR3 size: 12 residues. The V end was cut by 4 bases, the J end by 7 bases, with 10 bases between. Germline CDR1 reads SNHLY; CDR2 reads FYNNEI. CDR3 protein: CASSARSSGYTF. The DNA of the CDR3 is TGTGCCAGCAGTGCCAGGTCGTCTGGCTACACCTTC.

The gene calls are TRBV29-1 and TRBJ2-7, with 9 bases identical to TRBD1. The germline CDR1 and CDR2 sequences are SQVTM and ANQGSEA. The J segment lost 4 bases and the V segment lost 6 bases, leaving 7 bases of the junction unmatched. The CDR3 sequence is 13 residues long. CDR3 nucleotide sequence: TGCAGCGTCCGGAAACAGGGGGCGTACGAGCAGTACTTC. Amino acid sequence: CSVRKQGAYEQYF.

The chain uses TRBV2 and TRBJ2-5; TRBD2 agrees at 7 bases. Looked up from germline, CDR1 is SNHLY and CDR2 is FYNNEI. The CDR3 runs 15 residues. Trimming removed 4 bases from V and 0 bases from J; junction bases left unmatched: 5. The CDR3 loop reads CASSGRGGHQETQYF. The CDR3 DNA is TGTGCCAGCAGTGGACGGGGAGGGCACCAAGAGACCCAGTACTTC.

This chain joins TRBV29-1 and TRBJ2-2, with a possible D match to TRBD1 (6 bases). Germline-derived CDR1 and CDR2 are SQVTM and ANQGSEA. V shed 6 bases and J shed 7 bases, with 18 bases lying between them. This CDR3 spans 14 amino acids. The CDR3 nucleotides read TGCAGCGTAAAATTACAGGGTTTGAGCGGGGAGCTGTTTTTT. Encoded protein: CSVKLQGLSGELFF.

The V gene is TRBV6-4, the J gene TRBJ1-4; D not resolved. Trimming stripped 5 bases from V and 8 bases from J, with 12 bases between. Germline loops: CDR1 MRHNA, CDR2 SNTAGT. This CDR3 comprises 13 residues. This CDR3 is CASSRQEGEKLFF. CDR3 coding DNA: TGTGCCAGCAGTAGGCAGGAGGGAGAAAAACTGTTTTTT.

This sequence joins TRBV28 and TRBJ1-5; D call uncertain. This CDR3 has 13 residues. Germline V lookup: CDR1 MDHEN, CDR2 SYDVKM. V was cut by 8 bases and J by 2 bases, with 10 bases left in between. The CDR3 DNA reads TGTGCCAGCCACGTCGGGGGCAATCAGCCCCAGCATTTT. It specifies CASHVGGNQPQHF.

The CDR3 loop is CASSSETGTFF. As DNA, the CDR3 is TGTGCCAGCAGTTCAGAGACAGGGACTTTCTTT. The chain couples TRBV6-5 to TRBJ1-1; 7 bases match TRBD1. This CDR3 has 11 residues. CDR1 is MNHEY and CDR2 is SVGAGI in the germline V gene. V gave up 4 bases and J gave up 12 bases; unmatched junction bases: 5.

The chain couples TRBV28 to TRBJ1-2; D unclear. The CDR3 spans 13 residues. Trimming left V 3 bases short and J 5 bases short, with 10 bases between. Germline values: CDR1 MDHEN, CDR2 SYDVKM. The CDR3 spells CASSFSQSYGYTF. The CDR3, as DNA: TGTGCCAGCAGTTTTTCACAGAGTTATGGCTACACCTTC.

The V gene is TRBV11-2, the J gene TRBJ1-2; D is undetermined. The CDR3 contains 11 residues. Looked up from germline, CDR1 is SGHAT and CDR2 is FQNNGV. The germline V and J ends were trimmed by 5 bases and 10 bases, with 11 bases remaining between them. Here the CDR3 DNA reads TGTGCCAGCAGCCATGAACATGACTACACCTTC. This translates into CASSHEHDYTF.

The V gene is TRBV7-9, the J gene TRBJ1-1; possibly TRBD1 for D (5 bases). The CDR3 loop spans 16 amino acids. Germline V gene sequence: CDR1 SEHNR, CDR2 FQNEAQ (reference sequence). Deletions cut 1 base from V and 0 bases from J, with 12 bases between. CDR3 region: CASSLVGGGMNTEAFF. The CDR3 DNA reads TGTGCCAGCAGCTTAGTGGGGGGAGGCATGAACACTGAAGCTTTCTTT.

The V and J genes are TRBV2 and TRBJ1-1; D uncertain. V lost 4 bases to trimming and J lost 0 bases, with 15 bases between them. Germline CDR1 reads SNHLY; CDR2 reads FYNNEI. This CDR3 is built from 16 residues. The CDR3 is CASSGGRQDLNTEAFF. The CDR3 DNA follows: TGTGCCAGCAGTGGTGGTAGGCAGGACTTGAACACTGAAGCTTTCTTT. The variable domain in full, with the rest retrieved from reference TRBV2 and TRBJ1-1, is EPEVTQTPSHQVTQMGQEVILRCVPISNHLYFYWYRQILGQKVEFLVSFYNNEISEKSEIFDDQFSVERPDGSNFTLKIRSTKLEDSAMYFCASSGGRQDLNTEAFFGQGTRLTVV.

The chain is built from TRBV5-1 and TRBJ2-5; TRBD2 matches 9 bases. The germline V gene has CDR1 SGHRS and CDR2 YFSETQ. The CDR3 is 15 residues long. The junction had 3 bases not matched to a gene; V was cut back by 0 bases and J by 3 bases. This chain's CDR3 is CASSLGLAAEETQYF. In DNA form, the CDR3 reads TGCGCCAGCAGCTTGGGACTAGCGGCCGAAGAGACCCAGTACTTC.

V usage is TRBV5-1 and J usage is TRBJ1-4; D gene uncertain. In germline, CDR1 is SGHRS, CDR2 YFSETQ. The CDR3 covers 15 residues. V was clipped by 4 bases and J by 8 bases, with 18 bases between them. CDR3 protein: CASSPQDARVEKLFF. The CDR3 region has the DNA TGCGCCAGCAGCCCACAAGACGCGAGGGTCGAAAAACTGTTTTTT.